One sample yielded the 15 T cell receptor beta chains listed below, sequenced in a study of blood T cell repertoires in COVID-19. Clones were read by immunoSEQ multiplex PCR, and TCRdb kept only the in-frame ones, dropping some. The sample holds around 100,000 clones; roughly 87% are singletons and the top ten take about 7.4%. The sample was peripheral blood. The receptors come from a man younger than 40 in a cohort sampled during active COVID-19.

V is TRBV5-8 and J is TRBJ2-1, with 7 bases that match TRBD1. This CDR3 comprises 18 residues. Trimming removed 1 base from V and 5 bases from J; junction bases left unmatched: 15. Germline V gene sequence: CDR1 SGHTS, CDR2 YDEGEE. The CDR3 sequence is CASSLSWRGTAFHNEQFF. The CDR3, as DNA: TGTGCCAGCAGCTTGTCGTGGCGTGGGACAGCCTTTCACAATGAGCAGTTCTTC.

The chain has TRBV28 and TRBJ2-2; 7 positions agree with TRBD2. The CDR3 consists of 16 residues. V shed 4 bases, J shed 6 bases, and the junction held 11 bases outside the gene matches. Germline V gives CDR1 MDHEN, CDR2 SYDVKM. The CDR3 spells CASSYIGRARAGELFF. The DNA of the CDR3 is TGTGCCAGCAGTTATATAGGGAGGGCTCGCGCCGGGGAGCTGTTTTTT. Combining the CDR3 with reference TRBV28 and TRBJ2-2 gives the whole variable domain DVKVTQSSRYLVKRTGEKVFLECVQDMDHENMFWYRQDPGLGLRLIYFSYDVKMKEKGDIPEGYSVSREKKERFSLILESASTNQTSMYLCASSYIGRARAGELFFGEGSRLTVL.

The sample holds a few counts of this clone. The chain uses TRBV12-3 or TRBV12-4 and TRBJ2-1, with 10 bases that match TRBD1. The CDR3 is 13 amino acids. Trimming removed 6 bases from V and 5 bases from J; junction bases left unmatched: 1. CDR3: CASRGQGNNEQFF. In nucleotides, the CDR3 is TGTGCCAGCAGGGGACAGGGGAACAATGAGCAGTTCTTC.

The chain is built from TRBV6-5 and TRBJ2-3; TRBD1 agrees at 8 bases. This CDR3 region has 15 residues. The V and J ends lost 5 bases and 4 bases, in that order; junction bases with no gene match: 8. Germline loops: CDR1 MNHEY, CDR2 SVGAGI. The CDR3 nucleotides are TGTGCCAGCAGTCTTCGACAGGGGAGACCAGATACGCAGTATTTT. Its protein product is CASSLRQGRPDTQYF.

This chain joins TRBV3-1 (or the pseudogene TRBV3-2) and TRBJ1-1, with 12 bases aligning to TRBD1. This CDR3 is 17 amino acids long. Germline lookup yields CDR1 LGHDT and CDR2 YNNKEL (reference sequence). The ends lost 4 bases at V and 3 bases at J; junction bases unmatched: 9. As DNA, the CDR3 is TGTGCCAGCAGCCCTGGGACAGGGGGCGCGAGTGACACTGAAGCTTTCTTT. It encodes CASSPGTGGASDTEAFF.

The rearrangement links TRBV29-1 to TRBJ1-6; 10 bases are shared with TRBD1. Losses at the gene ends were 7 bases for V and 7 bases for J; bases not matched to a gene: 4. The V gene's germline CDR1 is SQVTM and CDR2 ANQGSEA. The CDR3 covers 13 residues. CDR3 bases: TGCAGCGCCGGACAGGGGGAAAATTCACCCCTCCACTTT. It translates to CSAGQGENSPLHF.

CDR3 coding DNA: TGTGCCAGCAGGGTTAGTAGCTCTGGGGCCAACGTCCTGACTTTC. The encoded protein is CASRVSSSGANVLTF. The chain couples TRBV6-5 to TRBJ2-6; D gene unclear. With 6 bases removed from V and 0 bases from J, the gap between germline ends came to 9 bases. This CDR3 is built from 15 residues. Germline V gene data show CDR1 as MNHEY and CDR2 as SVGAGI.

This chain links TRBV18 with TRBJ2-1, with 12 nucleotides matching TRBD1. The V segment lost 0 bases and the J segment 6 bases; nucleotides outside the gene matches: 6. The CDR3 contains 17 residues. Looked up from germline, CDR1 is KGHSH and CDR2 is LQKENI. The CDR3 sequence: CASSPPGTGGNSNEQFF. The CDR3 DNA is TGTGCCAGCTCACCACCGGGGACAGGGGGCAATAGCAATGAGCAGTTCTTC.

V is TRBV29-1 and J is TRBJ2-3; D call uncertain. Trimming removed 1 base from V and 2 bases from J, with 7 bases in between. The CDR3 consists of 13 residues. Germline CDR1 and CDR2: SQVTM and ANQGSEA. The CDR3 DNA reads TGCAGCGTTGAAGGTCTTAACACAGATACGCAGTATTTT. Amino acids: CSVEGLNTDTQYF.

The chain joins TRBV28 to TRBJ2-7; TRBD1 might be the D (6 bases). There are 15 residues in the CDR3. The V gene's germline CDR1 is MDHEN and CDR2 SYDVKM. Trimming pared 5 bases from V and 0 bases from J, leaving 14 bases between. CDR3 in amino acids: CASSPRTAVSYEQYF. The DNA for the CDR3 is TGTGCCAGCAGTCCTAGGACAGCCGTCTCCTACGAGCAGTACTTC.

The rearrangement links TRBV6-5 to TRBJ2-2; 9 bases map to TRBD2. The CDR3 contains 15 residues. With 6 bases clipped from V and 7 bases from J, the junction kept 9 bases outside the gene matches. CDR1 and CDR2 (germline): MNHEY, SVGAGI. CDR3 residues: CASSVAGVGIGELFF. For the CDR3, the DNA is TGTGCCAGCAGCGTAGCGGGGGTTGGAATCGGGGAGCTGTTTTTT.

V is TRBV19 and J is TRBJ2-2; no clear D. This CDR3 has 13 residues. Trimming pared 6 bases from V and 1 base from J, leaving 6 bases between. From germline, CDR1 is LNHDA and CDR2 SQIVND (reference sequence). The CDR3 is CASRAVNTGELFF. CDR3 sequence (DNA): TGTGCCAGTAGGGCCGTGAACACCGGGGAGCTGTTTTTT.

The chain couples TRBV28 to TRBJ1-4; D gene ambiguous. Germline V gene data show CDR1 as MDHEN and CDR2 as SYDVKM. The V and J ends lost 6 bases and 4 bases respectively, with 9 bases between them. The CDR3 totals 13 residues. CDR3 protein: CASRVGLNEKLFF. In DNA form, the CDR3 reads TGTGCCAGCAGAGTAGGACTTAATGAAAAACTGTTTTTT.

The chain joins TRBV13 to TRBJ2-1; 12 bases match TRBD2. The CDR3 totals 13 residues. Germline loops: CDR1 PRHDT, CDR2 FYEKMQ (reference sequence). V lost 7 bases, J lost 7 bases, and 2 bases stayed unmatched. The CDR3 here is CASTTSGGNEQFF. Here the CDR3 DNA reads TGTGCCAGCACCACTAGCGGGGGGAATGAGCAGTTCTTC.

In its sample, this clone was seen a few times. The chain is built from TRBV9 and TRBJ2-3; 7 bases are a match to TRBD2. From germline, CDR1 is SGDLS and CDR2 YYNGEE. J gave up 6 bases and V 7 bases, and 5 bases lay outside the gene matches. CDR3 length: 12 amino acids. The chain's CDR3 is CASAGEGDTQYF. In nucleotides, the CDR3 is TGTGCCAGCGCCGGGGAGGGCGATACGCAGTATTTT.